These 24 T cell receptor beta chains came from one sample sequenced in a study of blood T cell repertoires in COVID-19 (dated by TCRdb to 2020 to 2021). The library came from the immunoSEQ multiplex PCR assay. TCRdb stores this immuneACCESS table with in-frame sequences only. Part of the clones is absent; in the studies checked, under half of the shortfall reflects unresolved V genes, and no reason is known for the rest. This sample has approximately 250,000 clones in its table, and roughly 80% of those were observed once. Of the sample, roughly 4% falls within the top ten clones. The sample comprised peripheral blood. The receptors come from a man in his sixties with acute or convalescent COVID-19.

The CDR3 coding sequence is TGTGCCAGTAGTATAGTCGGAACGGGTAGGTTCTTC. Translated, it gives CASSIVGTGRFF. The rearrangement joins TRBV19 to TRBJ2-1, with no clear D. In germline, CDR1 is LNHDA, CDR2 SQIVND (reference sequence). The CDR3 consists of 12 residues. Between the trimmed V and J ends, which lost 1 base and 15 bases, there was a span of 13 bases.

The rearrangement links TRBV6-5 to TRBJ1-2; 8 nucleotides agree with TRBD1. This CDR3 has 14 amino acids. From germline, CDR1 is MNHEY and CDR2 SVGAGI. Unmatched junction bases numbered 7, after V lost 6 bases and J lost 4 bases. CDR3 in DNA: TGTGCCAGCAGAACGCCCGGGACAGGCTATGGCTACACCTTC. Protein: CASRTPGTGYGYTF.

This sequence joins TRBV5-1 and TRBJ2-7, with a weak D call TRBD1 (6 bases). The V gene's germline CDR1 is SGHRS and CDR2 YFSETQ. The CDR3 has 14 amino acids. The germline V and J ends were trimmed by 4 bases and 0 bases, with 11 bases remaining between them. The CDR3 spells CASSRTAGSYEQYF. Here the CDR3 DNA reads TGCGCCAGCAGCCGGACAGCTGGCTCCTACGAGCAGTACTTC.

The rearrangement joins TRBV30 to TRBJ2-5; 11 nucleotides match TRBD1. Per germline, CDR1 GTSNPN and CDR2 SVGIG (reference sequence). This CDR3 contains 15 residues. V shed 2 bases, J shed 6 bases, and the junction held 8 bases outside the gene matches. CDR3 amino acids: CAWSRLGQGGKTQYF. DNA for the CDR3: TGTGCCTGGAGTCGCCTGGGACAGGGGGGAAAGACCCAGTACTTC.

This clone was counted only a few times. The chain recombines TRBV27 with TRBJ2-7; TRBD2 is a possible D gene (5 bases). V lost 4 bases to trimming and J lost 6 bases, with 10 bases between them. The V gene's germline CDR1 is MNHEY and CDR2 SMNVEV (reference sequence). CDR3 size: 12 residues. In DNA, the CDR3 is TGTGCCAGCAGTTCCCGGGCGGGCGAGCAGTACTTC. The encoded protein is CASSSRAGEQYF.

In this sample, this clone turned up once. The rearrangement uses TRBV19 and TRBJ1-5; no firm D call. CDR1 LNHDA and CDR2 SQIVND come from the germline V gene (reference sequence). The CDR3 loop spans 15 amino acids. V was shortened by 3 bases and J by 0 bases, with 9 bases between the two germline ends. The chain's CDR3 is CASSMFEDSNQPQHF. CDR3 sequence (DNA): TGTGCCAGTAGTATGTTCGAGGATAGCAATCAGCCCCAGCATTTT.

The rearrangement links TRBV10-1 to TRBJ1-6, with a weak D call TRBD1 (5 bases). Trimming left V 5 bases short and J 9 bases short, with 20 bases between. The CDR3 length is 16 residues. Germline V gene data show CDR1 as WNHNN and CDR2 as SYGVQD (reference sequence). CDR3 sequence: CASSKEGRDGSSPLHF. CDR3 nucleotides: TGCGCCAGCAGTAAGGAGGGACGGGACGGCAGTTCACCCCTCCACTTT.

The chain links TRBV6-5 to TRBJ2-1, with 11 bases lining up with TRBD2. Germline values: CDR1 MNHEY, CDR2 SVGAGI. With V trimmed by 6 bases and J by 2 bases, 0 bases remained unmatched. The CDR3 spans 14 residues. This CDR3 is CASRLAGAYNEQFF. The CDR3 region has the DNA TGTGCCAGCAGACTAGCGGGAGCCTACAATGAGCAGTTCTTC.

This clone was seen once. The chain is built from TRBV10-3 and TRBJ1-5, with TRBD1 matching over 9 bases. The CDR3 length is 14 residues. Germline V gives CDR1 ENHRY, CDR2 SYGVKD. The J segment lost 3 bases and the V segment lost 11 bases, leaving 8 bases of the junction unmatched. DNA for the CDR3: TGTGCCTCCACAGGGGGCGCGAACAATCAGCCCCAGCATTTT. This sequence encodes CASTGGANNQPQHF.

The chain joins TRBV18 to TRBJ2-2; 8 nucleotides agree with TRBD1. The CDR3 is made up of 15 amino acids. J was trimmed by 1 base and V by 2 bases; bases with no gene match: 0. Germline V gene lookup returns CDR1 KGHSH and CDR2 LQKENI. CDR3 sequence reads: CASSPGTGNTGELFF. The DNA for the CDR3 is TGTGCCAGCTCACCAGGGACAGGGAACACCGGGGAGCTGTTTTTT.

V gene TRBV27 combines with J gene TRBJ1-2; tentatively, D is TRBD1 (6 bases). This CDR3 region has 14 residues. The germline V gene has CDR1 MNHEY and CDR2 SMNVEV (reference sequence). With 0 bases removed from V and 8 bases from J, the gap between germline ends came to 13 bases. In DNA form, the CDR3 reads TGTGCCAGCAGTTTATCGGGGACAAACGGGGGCTACACCTTC. Its translation is CASSLSGTNGGYTF.

The chain is built from TRBV19 and TRBJ2-4; 12 nucleotides line up with TRBD2. CDR3 length equals 19 residues. Germline V gene data show CDR1 as LNHDA and CDR2 as SQIVND (reference sequence). V was pared by 3 bases and J by 0 bases, with 9 bases of the junction left unmatched. The chain's CDR3 is CASSISTSGSAGAKNIQYF. CDR3 coding DNA: TGTGCCAGTAGTATCTCGACTAGCGGGAGTGCGGGAGCCAAAAACATTCAGTACTTC.

In this sample, this clone turned up a few times. The chain recombines TRBV7-3 with TRBJ2-3; 7 nucleotides align to TRBD2. Germline V gene data show CDR1 as SGHTA and CDR2 as FQGTGA. CDR3 length: 15 amino acids. The V gene end was trimmed by 3 bases and the J gene end by 6 bases; junction bases not matched to a gene: 9. The CDR3 loop reads CASSLSPGAGDTQYF. In nucleotides, the CDR3 is TGTGCCAGCAGCTTGTCTCCTGGAGCGGGGGATACGCAGTATTTT.

The chain recombines TRBV2 with TRBJ1-1, with TRBD1 matching over 7 bases. Germline lookup yields CDR1 SNHLY and CDR2 FYNNEI. This CDR3 contains 13 residues. Trimming removed 7 bases from V and 7 bases from J; junction bases left unmatched: 9. In DNA, the CDR3 is TGTGCCAGCAAGGGGGCAGGGTGGATTGAAGCTTTCTTT. It yields the protein CASKGAGWIEAFF.

The chain uses TRBV2 and TRBJ2-2; 11 bases fit TRBD2. Germline lookup yields CDR1 SNHLY and CDR2 FYNNEI. The CDR3 consists of 16 residues. The V gene end was trimmed by 8 bases and the J gene end by 2 bases; junction bases not matched to a gene: 7. CDR3 region: CASGRGTSGNTGELFF. Written as DNA, the CDR3 is TGTGCCAGCGGGCGAGGGACTAGCGGAAACACCGGGGAGCTGTTTTTT.

In its sample, this clone was seen once. The chain recombines TRBV10-3 with TRBJ2-1, with no clear D. CDR1 is ENHRY and CDR2 is SYGVKD in the germline V gene. The CDR3 loop spans 13 amino acids. V gave up 5 bases and J gave up 5 bases, with 10 bases separating them. The CDR3 loop is CAISPGLNNEQFF. The CDR3 nucleotides are TGTGCCATCAGTCCAGGATTAAACAATGAGCAGTTCTTC.

This chain connects TRBV18 to TRBJ2-7; D is perhaps TRBD2 (6 bases). The length of the CDR3 is 12 residues. With 6 bases removed from V and 2 bases from J, the gap between germline ends came to 8 bases. Germline CDR1 KGHSH, CDR2 LQKENI. In nucleotides, the CDR3 is TGTGCCAGCTCCGGGGGAGCCTACGAGCAGTACTTC. This sequence encodes CASSGGAYEQYF.

This clone came up a few times. V gene TRBV28 combines with J gene TRBJ2-1; 14 positions match TRBD2. V lost 5 bases and J lost 1; bases outside the gene matches: 19. The CDR3 consists of 22 residues. Germline-derived CDR1 and CDR2 are MDHEN and SYDVKM. In DNA form, the CDR3 reads TGTGCCAGCAGTGGAAGTCCAGCGAGGGGGGGACTAGCGGGAGAATCCTACAATGAGCAGTTCTTC. Its translation is CASSGSPARGGLAGESYNEQFF.

This clone occurred once. The sample holds other DNA sequences that translate to the same CDR3. The chain joins TRBV5-8 to TRBJ2-3, with D possibly matching TRBD1 (6 bases). Germline loops: CDR1 SGHTS, CDR2 YDEGEE. V was clipped by 2 bases and J by 3 bases, with 10 bases between them. This CDR3 comprises 14 residues. CDR3 sequence reads: CASSFGQSTDTQYF. The CDR3 DNA reads as TGTGCCAGCAGCTTTGGACAGTCTACAGATACGCAGTATTTT. Supplemented by reference TRBV5-8 and TRBJ2-3, the full variable domain reads EAGVTQSPTHLIKTRGQQATLRCSPISGHTSVYWYQQALGLGLQFLLWYDEGEERNRGNFPPRFSGRQFPNYSSELNVNALELEDSALYLCASSFGQSTDTQYFGPGTRLTVL.

The table lists this clone with a count of one. This chain joins TRBV5-6 and TRBJ1-1; D remains ambiguous. From germline, CDR1 is SGHDT and CDR2 YYEEEE. The CDR3 has 14 residues. Trimming pared 0 bases from V and 10 bases from J, leaving 16 bases between. CDR3 in DNA: TGTGCCAGCAGCTTGGCCGAGAGGGCTCCGGGAGCTTTCTTT. The encoded protein is CASSLAERAPGAFF.

The chain carries TRBV29-1 and TRBJ2-3; 8 bases are shared with TRBD1. With 1 base clipped from V and 0 bases from J, the junction kept 3 bases outside the gene matches. This CDR3 is built from 15 residues. Germline CDR1 is SQVTM and CDR2 is ANQGSEA. CDR3 amino acids: CSVEGGQGSTDTQYF. The CDR3 DNA follows: TGCAGCGTTGAAGGCGGACAGGGCAGCACAGATACGCAGTATTTT.

V and J are TRBV7-8 and TRBJ2-2, with 12 bases aligning to TRBD2. The CDR3 totals 17 residues. Germline lookup yields CDR1 SGHVS and CDR2 FQNEAQ. The V segment lost 5 bases and the J segment 7 bases; nucleotides outside the gene matches: 11. CDR3 DNA sequence: TGTGCCAGCAGCCAATTAACGGGACTAGCGGGCCTCGGGGAGCTGTTTTTT. As protein: CASSQLTGLAGLGELFF.

The chain uses TRBV4-1 and TRBJ1-1, with 8 nucleotides matching TRBD1. The CDR3 extends over 14 amino acids. Germline V gene data show CDR1 as MGHRA and CDR2 as YSYEKL. Trimming at V came to 1 base and at J to 6 bases, leaving 4 bases not matched to a gene. The CDR3 DNA sequence: TGCGCCAGCAGCCAAGGACAGGGGTCAGCTGAAGCTTTCTTT. Amino acids: CASSQGQGSAEAFF.

This clone was counted once. V gene TRBV18 combines with J gene TRBJ2-2; the D gene is possibly TRBD1 (5 bases). V shed 3 bases and J shed 0 bases, with 8 bases lying between them. The germline V gene encodes CDR1 KGHSH and CDR2 LQKENI. The CDR3 runs to 15 residues. CDR3 nucleotides: TGTGCCAGCTCACCTCTGACAGCGAACACCGGGGAGCTGTTTTTT. Protein: CASSPLTANTGELFF.